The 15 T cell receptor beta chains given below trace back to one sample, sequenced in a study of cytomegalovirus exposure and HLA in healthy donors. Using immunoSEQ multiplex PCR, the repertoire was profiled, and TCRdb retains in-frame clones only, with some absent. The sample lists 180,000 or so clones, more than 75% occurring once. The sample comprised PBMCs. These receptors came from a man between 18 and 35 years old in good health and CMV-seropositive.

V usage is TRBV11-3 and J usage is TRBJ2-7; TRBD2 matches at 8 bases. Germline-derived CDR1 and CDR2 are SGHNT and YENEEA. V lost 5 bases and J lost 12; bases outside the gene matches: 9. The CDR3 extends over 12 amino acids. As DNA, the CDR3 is TGTGCCAGCAGCAAACGGGAGGGGCGAGTGTACTTC. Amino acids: CASSKREGRVYF.

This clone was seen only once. The CDR3 sequence: CASSLKGESYGYTF. CDR3 coding DNA: TGTGCCAGCAGTTTAAAAGGGGAATCCTATGGCTACACCTTC. This chain uses TRBV27 with TRBJ1-2; a weak D match, TRBD1 (5 bases). The CDR3 spans 14 residues. Germline values: CDR1 MNHEY, CDR2 SMNVEV (reference sequence). V lost 2 bases and J 4 bases, leaving 11 bases between the germline ends.

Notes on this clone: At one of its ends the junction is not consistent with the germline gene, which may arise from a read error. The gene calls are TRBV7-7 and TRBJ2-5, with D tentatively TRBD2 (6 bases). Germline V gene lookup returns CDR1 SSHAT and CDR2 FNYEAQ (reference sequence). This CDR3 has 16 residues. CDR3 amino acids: CASSLGQAGSGETQYF. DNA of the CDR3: TGTGCTAGCAGCTTAGGGCAAGCCGGGAGTGGGGAGACCCAGTACTTC.

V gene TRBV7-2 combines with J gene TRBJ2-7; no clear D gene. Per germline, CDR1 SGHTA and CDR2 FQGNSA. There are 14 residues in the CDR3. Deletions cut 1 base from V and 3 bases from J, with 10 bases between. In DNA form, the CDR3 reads TGTGCCAGCAGCTTAGTCCCGGGTATCTACGAGCAGTACTTC. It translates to CASSLVPGIYEQYF.

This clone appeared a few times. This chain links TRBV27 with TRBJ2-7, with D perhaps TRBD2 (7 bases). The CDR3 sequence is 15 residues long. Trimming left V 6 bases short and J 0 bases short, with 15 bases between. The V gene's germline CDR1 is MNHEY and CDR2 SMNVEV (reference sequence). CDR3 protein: CASRGGGLYSYEQYF. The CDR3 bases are TGTGCCAGCAGAGGGGGGGGACTATACTCCTACGAGCAGTACTTC.

The CDR3 DNA reads TGTGCCAGCAGCTTGGACAGGCAACAGCCCCAGCATTTT. This gives the protein CASSLDRQQPQHF. The chain couples TRBV7-9 to TRBJ1-5; 7 nucleotides agree with TRBD1. CDR1 is SEHNR, CDR2 FQNEAQ, per germline (reference sequence). The trim removed 3 bases at V and 7 bases at J, leaving 3 bases unmatched. CDR3 length: 13 residues.

This chain's CDR3 is CASSGPQTAGKPEAFF. The CDR3 nucleotides are TGTGCCAGCAGTGGCCCCCAGACGGCCGGGAAGCCTGAAGCTTTCTTT. The rearrangement links TRBV6-1 to TRBJ1-1; D is undetermined. Per the germline V gene, CDR1 is MNHNS and CDR2 is SASEGT. V lost 4 bases to trimming and J lost 6 bases, with 21 bases between them. This CDR3 spans 16 amino acids.

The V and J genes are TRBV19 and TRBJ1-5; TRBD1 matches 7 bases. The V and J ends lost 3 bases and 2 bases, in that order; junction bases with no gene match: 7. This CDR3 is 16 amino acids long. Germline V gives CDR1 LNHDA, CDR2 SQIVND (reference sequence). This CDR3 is CASSIWEGGGNQPQHF. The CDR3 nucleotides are TGTGCCAGTAGTATTTGGGAAGGGGGCGGCAATCAGCCCCAGCATTTT.

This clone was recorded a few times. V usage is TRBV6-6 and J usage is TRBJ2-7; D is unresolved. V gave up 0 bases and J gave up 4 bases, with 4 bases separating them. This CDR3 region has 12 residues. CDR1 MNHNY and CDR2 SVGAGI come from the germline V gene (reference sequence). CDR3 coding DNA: TGTGCCAGCAGTTACTCGACTTACGAGCAGTACTTC. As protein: CASSYSTYEQYF.

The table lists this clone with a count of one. The CDR3 spells CASATGVFRYEQYF. The CDR3 DNA reads as TGTGCTAGTGCCACTGGAGTTTTCCGCTACGAGCAGTACTTC. The chain links TRBV12-5 to TRBJ2-7; D gene unclear. Between the trimmed V and J ends, which lost 7 bases and 3 bases, there was a span of 16 bases. Germline-derived CDR1 and CDR2 are LGHNT and FRNRAP. This CDR3 is built from 14 residues.

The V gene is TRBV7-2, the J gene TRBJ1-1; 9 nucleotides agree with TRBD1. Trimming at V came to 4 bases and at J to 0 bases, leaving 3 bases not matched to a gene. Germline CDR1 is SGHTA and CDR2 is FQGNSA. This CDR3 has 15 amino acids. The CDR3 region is CASSSRQGVNTEAFF. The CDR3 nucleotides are TGTGCCAGCAGCTCCCGACAGGGGGTGAACACTGAAGCTTTCTTT. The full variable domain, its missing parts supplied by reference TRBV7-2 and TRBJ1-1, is GAGVSQSPSNKVTEKGKDVELRCDPISGHTALYWYRQSLGQGLEFLIYFQGNSAPDKSGLPSDRFSAERTGGSVSTLTIQRTQQEDSAVYLCASSSRQGVNTEAFFGQGTRLTVV.

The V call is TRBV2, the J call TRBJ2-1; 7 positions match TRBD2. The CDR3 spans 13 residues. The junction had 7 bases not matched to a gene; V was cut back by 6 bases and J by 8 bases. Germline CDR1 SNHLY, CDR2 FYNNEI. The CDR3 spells CASSGLEDYEQFF. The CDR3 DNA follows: TGTGCCAGCAGCGGACTAGAGGACTATGAGCAGTTCTTC.

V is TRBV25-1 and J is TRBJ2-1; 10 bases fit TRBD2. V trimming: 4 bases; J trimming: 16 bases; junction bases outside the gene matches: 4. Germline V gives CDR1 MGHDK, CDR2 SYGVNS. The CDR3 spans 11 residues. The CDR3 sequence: CASSASGSVFF. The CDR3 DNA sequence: TGTGCCAGCAGTGCTAGCGGGAGTGTTTTCTTC.

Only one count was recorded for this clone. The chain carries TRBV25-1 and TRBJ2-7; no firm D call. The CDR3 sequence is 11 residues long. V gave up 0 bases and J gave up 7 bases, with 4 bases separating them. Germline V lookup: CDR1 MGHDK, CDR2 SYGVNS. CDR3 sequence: CASSEYREQYF. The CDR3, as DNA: TGTGCCAGCAGTGAATACCGGGAGCAGTACTTC.

The CDR3 DNA reads TGTGCCAGCAGTGAATGGGAGGGCTTCAATCAGCCCCAGCATTTT. Translation gives CASSEWEGFNQPQHF. The rearrangement links TRBV25-1 to TRBJ1-5; D is unclear. V lost 1 base and J lost 3, with 10 bases in between. The CDR3 consists of 15 residues. The germline V gene encodes CDR1 MGHDK and CDR2 SYGVNS. Together with reference TRBV25-1 and TRBJ1-5, the CDR3 gives the full variable domain: EADIYQTPRYLVIGTGKKITLECSQTMGHDKMYWYQQDPGMELHLIHYSYGVNSTEKGDLSSESTVSRIRTEHFPLTLESARPSHTSQYLCASSEWEGFNQPQHFGDGTRLSIL.